In its sample, the clone carrying this TCR beta chain was seen a few times. The sample originates from a study of beta chain features in type 1 diabetes. As every portion of the isolated RNA was reverse transcribed, the sequencing read expressed TCRB transcripts. Produced via immunoSEQ multiplex PCR; TCRdb's table is partial and in-frame only. The data contain almost 350,000 clones, under 8.5% of them singletons. CDR1 MNHNY and CDR2 SVGAGI come from the germline V gene (reference sequence). The V segment lost 6 bases and the J segment 2 bases; nucleotides outside the gene matches: 5. This CDR3 spans 15 amino acids.

Sequencing input: central memory CD4+ T cells from blood. The V and J genes are TRBV6-6 and TRBJ2-3, with TRBD2 matching 10 bases. This TCR came from a woman younger than 30 in good health. In nucleotides, the CDR3 is TGTGCCAGCAGAAAGGGACTAGCGTTCACAGATACGCAGTATTTT. This translates into CASRKGLAFTDTQYF.